This T cell receptor beta chain was sequenced in a study of blood T cell repertoires in COVID-19. In the study's own analysis: Amplification of reference gene primers provided the estimated nucleated cell counts. Measured with immunoSEQ multiplex PCR; TCRdb has only the in-frame clones, and not every one. V, J and clone size reflect that table, while D and trimming were determined from the DNA. This table holds roughly 440,000 clones, about nine tenths found once. Germline values: CDR1 DFQATT, CDR2 SNEGSKA (reference sequence). The V end was cut by 5 bases, the J end by 1 base, with 5 bases between. The CDR3 contains 11 residues. A word on this clone: The same CDR3 can be traced to other DNA sequences in this sample.

The chain carries TRBV20-1 and TRBJ1-1; D is unclear. This clonotype originated in a woman in her forties or fifties with COVID-19, enrolled during active disease. The material sequenced was peripheral blood. The CDR3 DNA sequence: TGCAGTGCTCGGGGGAACACTGAAGCTTTCTTT. This sequence encodes CSARGNTEAFF.